One sample yielded the 16 T cell receptor beta chains listed below, sequenced in a study of regulatory T cells in long-lasting Graves disease (dated by TCRdb to about 2021). The library relied on multiplex PCR. Reads for this sample came from an Illumina HiSeq 4000. iRepertoire HTBI primers and Arm-PCR amplification of CDR3 regions were used to construct TCR beta libraries. The raw public reads went through TCRdb reprocessing: fastp at Q25, MiXCR clone calling, in-frame beta chains kept. Under each unique CDR3 protein, matching rows form one entry showing the most common genes and DNA. Present in this sample are fewer than 450,000 distinct CDR3 sequences, over 12% of which were seen just once. The ten biggest clones cover around 7.6% of the sample. Taken with the paper, the label for time point translates to: newly diagnosed GD, antithyroid drugs for less than 3 months. For both TCR sequencing and RNA sequencing, RNA was extracted from PBMCs using TRIzol.

This sample also appeared in a second study, on T cells in Graves' hyperthyroidism and ophthalmopathy.

The sequencing here drew on peripheral blood mononuclear cells (PBMCs), taken at new diagnosis, from a patient treated with antithyroid drugs. These receptors were obtained from a woman in her thirties or forties with Graves disease. Donor details come from another sample of the same person, matched by shared clones.

This clonotype was recorded a few times. The genes are TRBV20-1 and TRBJ2-7, with D possibly matching TRBD1 (6 bases). V was trimmed by 5 bases and J by 5 bases, leaving 19 bases between them. This CDR3 has 14 residues. Germline V gives CDR1 DFQATT, CDR2 SNEGSKA (reference sequence). The DNA for the CDR3 is TGCAGTGCTTCAATTAACAGGGTAGGCGACGAGCAGTACTTC. It encodes CSASINRVGDEQYF.

A remark on this clonotype: A read error may explain this, as a much larger clone is one base away. The V call is TRBV6-1, the J call TRBJ2-7; possibly TRBD1 for D (5 bases). From germline, CDR1 is MNHNS and CDR2 SASEGT. V shed 8 bases and J shed 7 bases, with 15 bases lying between them. This CDR3 is built from 12 residues. CDR3 sequence: CASCHQGDEQYF. DNA for the CDR3: TGTGCCAGCTGTCACCAAGGGGATGAGCAGTACTTC.

This chain connects TRBV11-3 to TRBJ2-1; TRBD1 agrees at 9 bases. CDR1 and CDR2 (germline): SGHNT, YENEEA. V was clipped by 0 bases and J by 8 bases; unmatched bases: 2. The CDR3 length is 14 residues. The CDR3 reads CASSLETGGYEQFF. For the CDR3, the DNA is TGTGCCAGCAGCTTAGAGACAGGGGGGTATGAGCAGTTCTTC.

This clonotype was detected many times. V is TRBV3-1 and J is TRBJ2-1, with D uncertain. The CDR3 totals 12 residues. V lost 2 bases, J lost 10 bases, and 9 bases lay in between. The germline V gene encodes CDR1 LGHDT and CDR2 YNNKEL (reference sequence). The DNA of the CDR3 is TGTGCCAGCAGCCAAACCACTCGCGAGCAGTTCTTC. This encodes CASSQTTREQFF.

Ten or more counts support this clonotype. The gene calls are TRBV7-8 and TRBJ1-6; D is ambiguous. The V end was cut by 2 bases, the J end by 9 bases, with 14 bases between. This CDR3 is 15 amino acids long. Germline values: CDR1 SGHVS, CDR2 FQNEAQ. Written as DNA, the CDR3 is TGTGCCAGCAGCTTATCGAGACAAAGACCTTCACCCCTCCACTTT. Translating it yields CASSLSRQRPSPLHF.

There are many counts of this clonotype. V usage is TRBV7-2 and J usage is TRBJ2-2; D call uncertain. V was pared by 2 bases and J by 3 bases, with 7 bases between. CDR1 and CDR2 from the germline V gene are SGHTA and FQGNSA. The length of the CDR3 is 14 residues. As DNA, the CDR3 is TGTGCCAGCAGCTTATCTCGTGACACCGGGGAGCTGTTTTTT. It encodes CASSLSRDTGELFF.

The chain carries TRBV9 and TRBJ2-3; 9 nucleotides align to TRBD2. The CDR3 has 17 residues. V lost 4 bases and J lost 2; bases outside the gene matches: 11. Germline CDR1 reads SGDLS; CDR2 reads YYNGEE. CDR3 in amino acids: CASSPSGSGSNTDTQYF. In DNA form, the CDR3 reads TGTGCCAGCAGCCCAAGCGGTAGCGGGAGCAACACAGATACGCAGTATTTT.

This clonotype was seen at least ten times. This sequence joins TRBV12-3 or TRBV12-4 and TRBJ2-1, with D possibly being TRBD2 (6 bases). V was cut by 1 base and J by 0 bases, with 22 bases left in between. The CDR3 length is 20 residues. The CDR3 loop reads CASSLGAWGTELSSYNEQFF. CDR3 coding DNA: TGTGCCAGCAGTTTAGGAGCCTGGGGGACTGAACTCAGCTCCTACAATGAGCAGTTCTTC.

This clonotype was seen ten or more times. CDR3 protein: CASSPQGLEAFF. DNA for the CDR3: TGTGCCAGCTCACCTCAGGGACTTGAAGCTTTCTTT. The chain recombines TRBV18 with TRBJ1-1, with TRBD1 as a possible D gene (5 bases). CDR3 length: 12 amino acids. Trimming left V 3 bases short and J 7 bases short, with 9 bases between. Germline values: CDR1 KGHSH, CDR2 LQKENI. The full variable domain, in which reference TRBV18 and TRBJ1-1 provide the parts outside the CDR3, is NAGVMQNPRHLVRRRGQEARLRCSPMKGHSHVYWYRQLPEEGLKFMVYLQKENIIDESGMPKERFSAEFPKEGPSILRIQQVVRGDSAAYFCASSPQGLEAFFGQGTRLTVV.

The V and J genes are TRBV5-1 and TRBJ2-7; D perhaps matches TRBD1 (5 bases). Trimming took off 4 bases at V and 4 bases at J, with 18 bases between the two ends. From germline, CDR1 is SGHRS and CDR2 YFSETQ. The CDR3 covers 15 residues. CDR3 loop: CASSREGSGRYEQYF. Here the CDR3 DNA reads TGCGCCAGCAGCCGAGAAGGGTCAGGGCGATACGAGCAGTACTTC.

There are many counts of this clonotype. The chain employs TRBV28 and TRBJ2-3, with D perhaps TRBD2 (7 bases). This CDR3 is 18 amino acids long. Deletions cut 3 bases from V and 0 bases from J, with 19 bases between. CDR1 and CDR2 from the germline V gene are MDHEN and SYDVKM. CDR3: CASSFYGRGPTSTDTQYF. The DNA for the CDR3 is TGTGCCAGCAGTTTCTACGGGCGGGGGCCAACTAGCACAGATACGCAGTATTTT.

This sequence joins TRBV4-1 and TRBJ2-1, with 14 bases fitting TRBD2. CDR1 is MGHRA and CDR2 is YSYEKL in the germline V gene. J gave up 6 bases and V 0 bases, and 4 bases lay outside the gene matches. The CDR3 is 17 residues long. The CDR3 bases are TGCGCCAGCAGCCAAGAGGGGACTAGCGGGAGTATCAATGAGCAGTTCTTC. Amino acids: CASSQEGTSGSINEQFF.

This clonotype has ten or more counts. The chain carries TRBV13 and TRBJ1-2; D unclear. Germline V gene data show CDR1 as PRHDT and CDR2 as FYEKMQ (reference sequence). The CDR3 covers 13 residues. Trimming pared 7 bases from V and 4 bases from J, leaving 13 bases between. The CDR3, as DNA: TGTGCCAGCACCCCCGGGAGGCTCTATGGCTACACCTTC. Residues: CASTPGRLYGYTF.

This clonotype was detected a few times. V and J are TRBV18 and TRBJ2-3; 9 bases are a match to TRBD1. V trimming: 6 bases; J trimming: 0 bases; junction bases outside the gene matches: 4. The CDR3 covers 15 residues. CDR1 KGHSH and CDR2 LQKENI come from the germline V gene. The CDR3 sequence: CASSRQGVSTDTQYF. DNA for the CDR3: TGTGCCAGCTCGCGACAGGGGGTTAGCACAGATACGCAGTATTTT. The whole variable domain, remainder taken from reference TRBV18 and TRBJ2-3, is NAGVMQNPRHLVRRRGQEARLRCSPMKGHSHVYWYRQLPEEGLKFMVYLQKENIIDESGMPKERFSAEFPKEGPSILRIQQVVRGDSAAYFCASSRQGVSTDTQYFGPGTRLTVL.

This chain joins TRBV6-1 and TRBJ2-7, with 9 bases that match TRBD2. CDR1 is MNHNS, CDR2 SASEGT, per germline. The CDR3 totals 14 residues. Trimming took 7 bases from V and 4 from J; bases not matched to a gene: 8. As DNA, the CDR3 is TGTGCCAGCATTCCGGGACTAGCTTTTTACGAGCAGTACTTC. Its protein product is CASIPGLAFYEQYF.

The chain recombines TRBV12-3 or TRBV12-4 with TRBJ2-3; maybe TRBD2 (5 bases). The V and J ends lost 7 bases and 6 bases respectively, with 20 bases between them. The CDR3 is made up of 15 amino acids. Here the CDR3 reads CASTLRTGGSDTQYF. CDR3 DNA sequence: TGTGCCAGCACCTTACGGACTGGCGGATCCGATACGCAGTATTTT.